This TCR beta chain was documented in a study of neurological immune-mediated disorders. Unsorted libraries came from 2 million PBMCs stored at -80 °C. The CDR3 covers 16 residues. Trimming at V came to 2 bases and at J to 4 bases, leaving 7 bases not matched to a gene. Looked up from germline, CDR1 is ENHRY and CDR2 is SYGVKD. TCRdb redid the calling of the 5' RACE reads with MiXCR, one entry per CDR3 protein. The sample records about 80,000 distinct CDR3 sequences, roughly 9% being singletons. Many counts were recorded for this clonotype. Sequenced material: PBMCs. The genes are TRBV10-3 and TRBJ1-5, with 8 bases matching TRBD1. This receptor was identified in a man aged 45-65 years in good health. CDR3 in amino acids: CAISEPSGTGNQPQHF. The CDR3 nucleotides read TGTGCCATCAGTGAGCCCTCGGGGACAGGTAATCAGCCCCAGCATTTT.